Reported below is one TCR beta chain. The CDR3 consists of 15 residues. Trimming stripped 0 bases from V and 5 bases from J, with 14 bases between. Germline V gives CDR1 SGDLS, CDR2 YYNGEE. The data are from a study of blood T cell repertoires in COVID-19. Study summary: From the United States, Italy and Spain came samples of acute and convalescent COVID-19. PBMCs, B-cell-depleted T cells, or T cells were the source of the cDNA or gDNA that made up the material.

As originally analysed: Reference gene primer amplification yielded estimated nucleated cell counts. Data came from immunoSEQ multiplex PCR; TCRdb stores just in-frame clones and leaves some out. V, J and clone size were drawn from that table, and D and trimming were deduced from the DNA. This sample has over 130,000 clones, with around 73% found just once. Source material: peripheral blood. The sequence was obtained from a woman between 45 and 65 years old with active or convalescent COVID-19. The chain joins TRBV9 to TRBJ1-1; a weak D match, TRBD1 (6 bases). This CDR3 is CASSVDAGQGTEAFF. The CDR3 coding sequence is TGTGCCAGCAGCGTAGACGCGGGCCAGGGGACTGAAGCTTTCTTT.